This TCR beta chain was sequenced during a study of graft-versus-host responses after intestinal transplantation. Trimming left V 4 bases short and J 7 bases short, with 21 bases between. The CDR3 is 15 residues long. CDR1 and CDR2 from the germline V gene are SGHRS and YFSETQ. Comments on this clone: Antigen: not known.

Here immunoSEQ multiplex PCR was the method, and the copy in TCRdb shows in-frame clones only, minus some. The sample lists more than 15,000 clones; about nine tenths were seen once. Study results and caveats: Among circulating GvH clones, peak levels were associated with early post-transplant declines in HvG clones. When patients had graft-donor T cell macrochimerism, their allografts held high graft-versus-host to host-versus-graft clonal ratios. Detection of GvH clones occurred in recipient marrow, and some had their first appearance in ileum or blood.

This chain uses TRBV5-1 with TRBJ2-7; D perhaps matches TRBD1 (6 bases). This sequence originates from a human patient who received an intestinal transplant, so some T cells may come from the graft donor. This sample comprised bone marrow, obtained approximately 19 weeks after transplant. In DNA form, the CDR3 reads TGCGCCAGCAGCCTTCTGGCCGTGGGCAGGGGTGAGCAGTACTTC. Protein: CASSLLAVGRGEQYF.